This TCR beta chain appears in the sequencing data of a study of blood T cell repertoires in COVID-19. Study at large: Samples representing acute and convalescent COVID-19 were sourced from the United States, Italy and Spain. Nucleic acid was either cDNA or gDNA, and it came from T cells, B-cell-depleted T cells, or PBMCs.

The Seattle patients joined while their infection was active and were tracked longitudinally afterward. The CDR3 is 14 residues long. V was trimmed by 4 bases and J by 4 bases, leaving 10 bases between them. Germline CDR1 and CDR2: SEHNR and FQNEAQ (reference sequence). Authors' data handling: Reference gene primer amplification in the assay estimated nucleated cell counts. Data came from immunoSEQ multiplex PCR; TCRdb stores just in-frame clones and leaves some out. The DNA was the basis for D and trimming; V, J and clone size are from that table. The sample lists approximately 89,000 clones, nearly 80% occurring once.

The TCR comes from a man between 70 and 80 years old with COVID-19, enrolled during active disease. Sequencing was done on a sample of peripheral blood. This rearrangement joins TRBV7-9 to TRBJ2-2; D is ambiguous. CDR3 amino acids: CASSSGHVTGELFF. In DNA form, the CDR3 reads TGTGCCAGCAGCTCGGGTCACGTCACCGGGGAGCTGTTTTTT.